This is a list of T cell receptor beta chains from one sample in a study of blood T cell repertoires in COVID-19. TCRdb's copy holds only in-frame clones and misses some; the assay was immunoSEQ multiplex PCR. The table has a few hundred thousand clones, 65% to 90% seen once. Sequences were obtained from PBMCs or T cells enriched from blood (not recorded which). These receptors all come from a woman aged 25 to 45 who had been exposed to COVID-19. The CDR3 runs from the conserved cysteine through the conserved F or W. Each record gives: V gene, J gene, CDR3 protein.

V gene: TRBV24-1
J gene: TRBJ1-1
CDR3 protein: CATSDWHPGGTTFF

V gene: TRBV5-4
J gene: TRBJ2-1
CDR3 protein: CASSPGGDGGAHEQFF

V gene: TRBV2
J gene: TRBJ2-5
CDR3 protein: CASRALSPQETQYF

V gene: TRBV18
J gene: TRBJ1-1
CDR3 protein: CASSPAGQGADSIF

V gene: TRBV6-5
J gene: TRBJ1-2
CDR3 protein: CASSPGQGSYGYTF

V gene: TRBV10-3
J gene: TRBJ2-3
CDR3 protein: CAISGGAGGLEDTQYF

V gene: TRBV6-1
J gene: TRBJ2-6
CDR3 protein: CASSAGTGGSGANVLTF

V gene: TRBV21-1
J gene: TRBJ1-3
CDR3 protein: CASSKVSGGGNTIYF

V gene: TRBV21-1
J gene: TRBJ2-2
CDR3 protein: CASSLRGNTGELFF

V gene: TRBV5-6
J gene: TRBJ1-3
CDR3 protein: CASHAPGTGSSGNTIYF

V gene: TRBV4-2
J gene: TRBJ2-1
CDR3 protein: CASNSGTSGYRQNEQFF

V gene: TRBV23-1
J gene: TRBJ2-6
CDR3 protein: CASIQQGVLGGANVLTF

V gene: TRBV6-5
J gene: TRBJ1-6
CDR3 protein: CASSGQGWFSPLHF

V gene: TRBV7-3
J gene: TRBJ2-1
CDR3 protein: CASSLTPLAGGRNEQFF

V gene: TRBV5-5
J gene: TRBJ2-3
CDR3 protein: CASSLWGGTDTQYF

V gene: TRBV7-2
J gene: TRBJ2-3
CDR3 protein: CASSLVVRSGGPGDTQYF

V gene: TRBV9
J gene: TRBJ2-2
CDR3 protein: CASSVYAGQAGELFF

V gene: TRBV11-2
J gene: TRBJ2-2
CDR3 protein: CASSSTGGTGELFF

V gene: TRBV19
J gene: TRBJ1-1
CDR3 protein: CASRDSGRVSAANTEAFF

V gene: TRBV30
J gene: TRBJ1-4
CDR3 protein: CAWKGPGTGVEKLFF

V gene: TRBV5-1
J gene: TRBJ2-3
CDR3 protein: CASSVRTSGGWDTQYF

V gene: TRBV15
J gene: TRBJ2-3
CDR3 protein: CATSSGTSGSTDTQYF

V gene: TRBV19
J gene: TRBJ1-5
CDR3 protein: CASRISSTGYNQPQHF

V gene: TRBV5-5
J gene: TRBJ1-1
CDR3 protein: CASSLAVGRNTEAFF

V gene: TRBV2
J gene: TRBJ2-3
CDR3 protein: CASRQTSGALDTQYF

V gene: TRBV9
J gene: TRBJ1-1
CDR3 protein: CASSRRGQLNTEAFF

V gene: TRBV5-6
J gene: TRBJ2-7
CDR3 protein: CASSLSQGSQVYEQYF

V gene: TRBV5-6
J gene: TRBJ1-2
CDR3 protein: CASSLKDSYGYTF

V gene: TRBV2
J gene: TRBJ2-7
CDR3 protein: CARWTATYEQYF

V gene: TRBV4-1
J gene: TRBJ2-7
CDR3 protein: CASSQEAIRAGFSFPYEQYF

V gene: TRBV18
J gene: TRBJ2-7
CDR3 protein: CASSPGQGAREQYF

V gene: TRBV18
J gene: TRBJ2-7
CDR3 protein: CASSQGQSYEQYF

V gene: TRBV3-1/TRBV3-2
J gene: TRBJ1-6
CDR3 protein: CASSQDLSEGYSPLHF

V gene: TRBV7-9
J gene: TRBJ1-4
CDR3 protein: CASSLVRGASEKLFF